The next 14 T cell receptor beta chains were all read from a single sample in a study of response to subunit inactivated influenza vaccine. Each CDR3 protein is one row after TCRdb ran MiXCR on the RT-PCR reads. This table holds about 540,000 distinct CDR3 sequences, approximately 22% found once. This sample was also put to use in a study of T cells expressing NK-cell markers. That source adds: 5'RACE template switching with UMIs produced the TCR beta cDNA.

This specimen was CD4+ T cells sorted from PBMCs, taken about 13 days after vaccination. The origin of the receptors is a man between 50 and 59 years old who received an inactivated influenza vaccine.

This clonotype was seen only once. J is TRBJ2-2 and V is TRBV29-1; D is undetermined. Trimming left V 2 bases short and J 7 bases short, with 8 bases between. CDR1 is SQVTM, CDR2 ANQGSEA, per germline. The CDR3 length is 12 residues. This chain's CDR3 is CSVELNGGELFF. The CDR3 DNA follows: TGCAGCGTTGAATTGAACGGCGGGGAGCTGTTTTTT.

At least ten counts were recorded for this clonotype. This chain uses TRBV7-9 with TRBJ2-2, with 9 bases that match TRBD1. The CDR3 has 16 residues. Trimming cost V 4 bases and J 4 bases; bases outside gene matches: 7. Germline CDR1 is SEHNR and CDR2 is FQNEAQ (reference sequence). The CDR3 is CASSSRQGVPTGELFF. The CDR3 DNA sequence: TGTGCCAGCAGCTCCAGACAGGGGGTCCCCACCGGGGAGCTGTTTTTT.

This clonotype was picked up a small number of times. The V call is TRBV6-5, the J call TRBJ2-2; TRBD1 is a possible D gene (5 bases). CDR1 MNHEY and CDR2 SVGAGI come from the germline V gene. The CDR3 has 15 residues. With 4 bases removed from V and 3 bases from J, the gap between germline ends came to 12 bases. CDR3 in DNA: TGTGCCAGCAGTTCGGATGGACACTACACCGGGGAGCTGTTTTTT. Its protein is CASSSDGHYTGELFF.

The rearrangement uses TRBV20-1 and TRBJ1-1; a weak D match, TRBD1 (5 bases). Germline V gene lookup returns CDR1 DFQATT and CDR2 SNEGSKA (reference sequence). V gave up 1 base and J gave up 6 bases, with 15 bases separating them. The CDR3 covers 14 residues. In DNA, the CDR3 is TGCAGTGCTAGAGGCGGAGGGTGGGACTCTGAAGCTTTCTTT. This sequence encodes CSARGGGWDSEAFF.

This clonotype was detected a few times. The chain has TRBV27 and TRBJ2-1; 9 bases align to TRBD2. The junction had 13 bases not matched to a gene; V was cut back by 6 bases and J by 4 bases. Per germline, CDR1 MNHEY and CDR2 SMNVEV (reference sequence). This CDR3 contains 17 residues. CDR3 nucleotide sequence: TGTGCCAGCAGCCTTATGTATGGCGGGGGGGATTACAATGAGCAGTTCTTC. Encoded protein: CASSLMYGGGDYNEQFF.

The chain recombines TRBV11-2 with TRBJ2-6; D ambiguous. CDR3 length: 19 amino acids. The V and J ends lost 8 bases and 2 bases respectively, with 25 bases between them. The V gene's germline CDR1 is SGHAT and CDR2 FQNNGV. CDR3 nucleotide sequence: TGTGCCAGCCGTCAGAAAGTAGGGTTTGGAAGCGCTGGGGCCAACGTCCTGACTTTC. Encoded protein: CASRQKVGFGSAGANVLTF.

This clonotype has just one count. This chain uses TRBV11-3 with TRBJ2-2, with 11 bases lining up with TRBD1. J lost 8 bases, V lost 5 bases, and 7 bases had no gene match. The CDR3 loop spans 15 amino acids. Per the germline V gene, CDR1 is SGHNT and CDR2 is YENEEA. The CDR3 is CASSPGTGGAGELFF. Written as DNA, the CDR3 is TGTGCCAGCAGCCCCGGGACAGGGGGAGCGGGGGAGCTGTTTTTT.

CDR3 in amino acids: CASSLEGPYGYTF. The CDR3 DNA reads as TGTGCCAGCAGTTTGGAGGGTCCCTATGGCTACACCTTC. J is TRBJ1-2 and V is TRBV12-3 or TRBV12-4; no definite D call. V was pared by 3 bases and J by 4 bases, with 9 bases between. The CDR3 contains 13 residues.

The chain has TRBV27 and TRBJ2-7; D might be TRBD1 or TRBD2, each matching 5 bases. V gave up 5 bases and J gave up 4 bases, with 12 bases separating them. Germline lookup yields CDR1 MNHEY and CDR2 SMNVEV (reference sequence). The CDR3 is 13 residues long. CDR3 bases: TGTGCCAGCAGTCCCTGGGACGGGTACGAGCAGTACTTC. Amino acids: CASSPWDGYEQYF.

This clonotype was detected a few times. The chain links TRBV2 to TRBJ2-3; 12 nucleotides line up with TRBD2. The germline V gene has CDR1 SNHLY and CDR2 FYNNEI. V lost 6 bases to trimming and J lost 1 base; unmatched junction nucleotides: 5. This CDR3 is built from 16 residues. CDR3 amino acids: CASSHRLAGGTDTQYF. DNA for the CDR3: TGTGCCAGCAGCCATAGACTAGCGGGGGGCACAGATACGCAGTATTTT.

This clonotype has more than one count but fewer than ten. The genes are TRBV10-2 and TRBJ2-7; 9 bases align to TRBD2. V gave up 6 bases and J gave up 3 bases; unmatched junction bases: 9. The CDR3 consists of 15 residues. Germline V gene sequence: CDR1 WSHSY, CDR2 SAAADI. The CDR3 reads CASRDPSGTLYEQYF. The CDR3 DNA reads TGCGCCAGCAGGGACCCTAGCGGGACGCTCTACGAGCAGTACTTC.

V gene TRBV9 combines with J gene TRBJ2-2; 8 positions agree with TRBD2. V shed 3 bases, J shed 7 bases, and the junction held 14 bases outside the gene matches. The length of the CDR3 is 17 residues. Germline V gene lookup returns CDR1 SGDLS and CDR2 YYNGEE. Written as DNA, the CDR3 is TGTGCCAGCAGCGGGATAGGGACTAGTCTCTTCGACGGGGAGCTGTTTTTT. Translation gives CASSGIGTSLFDGELFF.

This clonotype has a handful of counts. J is TRBJ2-2 and V is TRBV7-2; tentative D call: TRBD2 (6 bases). From germline, CDR1 is SGHTA and CDR2 FQGNSA. The V gene lost 2 bases and the J gene lost 4 bases, with 11 bases spanning the gap. The CDR3 runs to 15 residues. CDR3 in amino acids: CASSLTRGTTGELFF. The CDR3 DNA sequence: TGTGCCAGCAGCTTAACACGGGGGACCACCGGGGAGCTGTTTTTT.

This clonotype appeared a few times. The CDR3 sequence is CASRRLAGRVLDEQFF. CDR3 DNA: TGTGCCAGCAGGAGACTAGCGGGACGGGTTTTGGATGAGCAGTTCTTC. V gene TRBV11-2 combines with J gene TRBJ2-1; the match to TRBD2 covers 11 bases. With 6 bases clipped from V and 8 bases from J, the junction kept 12 bases outside the gene matches. CDR3 length: 16 residues. Germline-derived CDR1 and CDR2 are SGHAT and FQNNGV.